One sample yielded the 29 T cell receptor beta chains listed below, sequenced in a study of T cells in Graves' hyperthyroidism and ophthalmopathy. The TCR beta CDR3 regions underwent amplification using RNA transcripts as the source. Initially, a first-round RT-PCR of the TCR CDR3 employed the HTBI primer set. MiXCR, run by TCRdb on the multiplex PCR reads, gives a single entry per CDR3 protein. The repertoire includes 500,000 to 750,000 distinct CDR3 sequences, around 16% of them detected once, and under 8% sits in the top ten. Sequencing was done on a sample of blood. These receptors all come from a woman in her thirties with Graves' hyperthyroidism.

This clonotype was recorded many times. The chain couples TRBV6-6 to TRBJ2-7, with 7 bases that match TRBD1. This CDR3 spans 14 amino acids. The junction had 4 bases not matched to a gene; V was cut back by 2 bases and J by 3 bases. Per the germline V gene, CDR1 is MNHNY and CDR2 is SVGAGI (reference sequence). In nucleotides, the CDR3 is TGTGCCAGCAGTTACCGACAGGGCGGCTACGAGCAGTACTTC. This translates into CASSYRQGGYEQYF.

The CDR3 reads CASSERGTNTGELFF. CDR3 DNA sequence: TGTGCCAGCAGTGAAAGGGGAACCAACACCGGGGAGCTGTTTTTT. The V call is TRBV2, the J call TRBJ2-2, with D perhaps TRBD1 (5 bases). Trimming left V 2 bases short and J 2 bases short, with 9 bases between. This CDR3 spans 15 amino acids. Germline V lookup: CDR1 SNHLY, CDR2 FYNNEI.

This clonotype was seen many times. The V call is TRBV10-3, the J call TRBJ1-1; D is possibly TRBD1 (6 bases). V was cut by 4 bases and J by 0 bases, with 9 bases left in between. The germline V gene encodes CDR1 ENHRY and CDR2 SYGVKD. The CDR3 is 14 residues long. Here the CDR3 DNA reads TGTGCCATCAGTGGTCAGGGGATGAACACTGAAGCTTTCTTT. Amino acids: CAISGQGMNTEAFF.

V usage is TRBV7-3 and J usage is TRBJ2-1; 8 bases match TRBD2. J lost 13 bases, V lost 6 bases, and 5 bases had no gene match. The CDR3 has 11 amino acids. The germline gives CDR1 SGHTA, CDR2 FQGTGA. CDR3 DNA sequence: TGTGCCAGCAGGAATAGCGGGGCCCAGTTCTTC. The encoded protein is CASRNSGAQFF.

The chain joins TRBV29-1 to TRBJ2-6, with D hard to call. This CDR3 is 14 amino acids long. Trimming shortened V by 5 bases and J by 0 bases, and 8 bases separated the two germline ends. Germline lookup yields CDR1 SQVTM and CDR2 ANQGSEA. The CDR3 region is CSVLTHSGANVLTF. Here the CDR3 DNA reads TGCAGCGTTTTAACCCACTCTGGGGCCAACGTCCTGACTTTC.

This clonotype was seen a few times. This chain uses TRBV19 with TRBJ2-7; the D gene could be TRBD1 or TRBD2 (5 bases each). Trimming cost V 6 bases and J 7 bases, with 19 bases left between them. Germline V lookup: CDR1 LNHDA, CDR2 SQIVND (reference sequence). The CDR3 has 14 residues. CDR3 protein: CASSFRATPGEQYF. For the CDR3, the DNA is TGTGCCAGTAGCTTCAGGGCGACACCGGGGGAGCAGTACTTC.

This clonotype was recorded many times. V usage is TRBV11-2 and J usage is TRBJ2-7; no clear D gene. V lost 1 base and J lost 2, with 15 bases in between. This CDR3 contains 16 residues. The germline gives CDR1 SGHAT, CDR2 FQNNGV. CDR3 DNA: TGTGCCAGCAGCTTAGTGCCTAACAAAAGACCCTACGAGCAGTACTTC. Amino acids: CASSLVPNKRPYEQYF. Full variable domain (outside the CDR3, taken from reference TRBV11-2 and TRBJ2-7): EAGVAQSPRYKIIEKRQSVAFWCNPISGHATLYWYQQILGQGPKLLIQFQNNGVVDDSQLPKDRFSAERLKGVDSTLKIQPAKLEDSAVYLCASSLVPNKRPYEQYFGPGTRLTVT.

V gene TRBV4-1 combines with J gene TRBJ1-3, with D maybe TRBD1 (5 bases). This CDR3 comprises 16 residues. The germline CDR1 and CDR2 sequences are MGHRA and YSYEKL. Trimming stripped 1 base from V and 3 bases from J, with 13 bases between. The CDR3 protein is CASSQGRQSLGNTIYF. In DNA form, the CDR3 reads TGCGCCAGCAGCCAAGGGAGACAGTCCCTTGGAAACACCATATATTTT.

This clonotype showed up many times. CDR3 nucleotides: TGTGCCAGCAGCCAAGGTCTCGAGAGCCACGAGCAGTACTTC. Translation gives CASSQGLESHEQYF. The chain uses TRBV3-1 and TRBJ2-7; no definite D call. The V end lost 1 base, the J end lost 5 bases, and 12 bases lay between the germline ends. This CDR3 comprises 14 residues. The germline V gene encodes CDR1 LGHDT and CDR2 YNNKEL (reference sequence).

This clonotype was seen many times. The DNA for the CDR3 is TGTGCCTCCTGGACAGTGCTCTCCGGGGGGGGCTACACCTTC. Translating it yields CASWTVLSGGGYTF. The chain links TRBV30 to TRBJ1-2; TRBD1 is a possible D gene (6 bases). The CDR3 extends over 14 amino acids. From germline, CDR1 is GTSNPN and CDR2 SVGIG (reference sequence). The V gene lost 7 bases and the J gene lost 8 bases, with 23 bases spanning the gap.

At least ten counts were recorded for this clonotype. The J gene is TRBJ2-3, the V gene TRBV28; TRBD1 matches at 8 bases. Trimming at V came to 6 bases and at J to 1 base, leaving 12 bases not matched to a gene. The germline V gene has CDR1 MDHEN and CDR2 SYDVKM. The CDR3 consists of 17 residues. CDR3 nucleotides: TGTGCCAGCAGGGACAGGGATGTAGTCTTCGGCACAGATACGCAGTATTTT. Translating gives CASRDRDVVFGTDTQYF.

V and J are TRBV30 and TRBJ1-1; tentatively, D is TRBD1 (5 bases). V lost 5 bases and J 0 bases, leaving 13 bases between the germline ends. The CDR3 length is 14 residues. The germline gives CDR1 GTSNPN, CDR2 SVGIG (reference sequence). The CDR3 loop reads CAWSWGLMNTEAFF. The CDR3 DNA sequence: TGTGCCTGGTCGTGGGGACTCATGAACACTGAAGCTTTCTTT.

The sample holds a few counts of this clonotype. The rearrangement links TRBV5-1 to TRBJ2-2; tentatively, D is TRBD1 (5 bases). Germline loops: CDR1 SGHRS, CDR2 YFSETQ. The germline V and J ends were trimmed by 0 bases and 1 base, with 7 bases remaining between them. The CDR3 runs 15 residues. CDR3 residues: CASSLADRNTGELFF. In nucleotides, the CDR3 is TGCGCCAGCAGCTTGGCCGACAGGAACACCGGGGAGCTGTTTTTT.

V usage is TRBV2 and J usage is TRBJ2-7, with D possibly matching TRBD1 (6 bases). CDR1 SNHLY and CDR2 FYNNEI come from the germline V gene. The CDR3 loop spans 14 amino acids. The V end lost 4 bases, the J end lost 6 bases, and 16 bases lay between the germline ends. The CDR3, as DNA: TGTGCCAGCAGTGCTAACAGGGTGGAAGGCGAGCAGTACTTC. Translating it yields CASSANRVEGEQYF. Variable domain in full (rest from reference TRBV2 and TRBJ2-7): EPEVTQTPSHQVTQMGQEVILRCVPISNHLYFYWYRQILGQKVEFLVSFYNNEISEKSEIFDDQFSVERPDGSNFTLKIRSTKLEDSAMYFCASSANRVEGEQYFGPGTRLTVT.

The table lists this clonotype with many counts. The genes are TRBV18 and TRBJ1-1; D unclear. The CDR3 runs to 14 residues. V lost 2 bases and J lost 4, with 11 bases in between. Per germline, CDR1 KGHSH and CDR2 LQKENI. The CDR3 sequence: CASSPTGGSTEAFF. As DNA, the CDR3 is TGTGCCAGCTCACCAACGGGAGGGAGCACTGAAGCTTTCTTT.

The chain combines TRBV28 with TRBJ2-1, with D possibly matching TRBD2 (5 bases). The CDR3 sequence is 11 residues long. Germline V gives CDR1 MDHEN, CDR2 SYDVKM. The V end was cut by 7 bases, the J end by 8 bases, with 9 bases between. The CDR3 bases are TGTGCCAGCACTGCGGGCGATGAGCAGTTCTTC. Translated, it gives CASTAGDEQFF.

Many counts were recorded for this clonotype. This chain links TRBV5-1 with TRBJ2-3; D uncertain. The CDR3 spans 13 residues. Germline-derived CDR1 and CDR2 are SGHRS and YFSETQ. V lost 5 bases and J lost 1, with 8 bases in between. In nucleotides, the CDR3 is TGCGCCAGCAGGGCCGCGGGCACAGATACGCAGTATTTT. As protein: CASRAAGTDTQYF. Full variable domain (rest looked up from reference TRBV5-1 and TRBJ2-3): KAGVTQTPRYLIKTRGQQVTLSCSPISGHRSVSWYQQTPGQGLQFLFEYFSETQRNKGNFPGRFSGRQFSNSRSEMNVSTLELGDSALYLCASRAAGTDTQYFGPGTRLTVL.

This clonotype was counted ten times or more. This chain uses TRBV30 with TRBJ2-1; 9 bases fit TRBD1. With 8 bases clipped from V and 6 bases from J, the junction kept 11 bases outside the gene matches. The CDR3 has 14 amino acids. From germline, CDR1 is GTSNPN and CDR2 SVGIG (reference sequence). CDR3 loop: CARKPGQGFNEQFF. The DNA of the CDR3 is TGTGCCCGAAAACCGGGACAGGGTTTCAATGAGCAGTTCTTC.

This clonotype was seen repeatedly, ten times or more. The V call is TRBV3-1, the J call TRBJ2-1; 9 positions agree with TRBD2. Looked up from germline, CDR1 is LGHDT and CDR2 is YNNKEL (reference sequence). CDR3 size: 15 residues. The J segment lost 9 bases and the V segment lost 4 bases, leaving 10 bases of the junction unmatched. The CDR3 here is CASSPVAGAVTEQFF. The CDR3 DNA follows: TGTGCCAGCAGCCCCGTAGCGGGAGCGGTCACTGAGCAGTTCTTC.

With respect to this clonotype: A read error may explain this, as a much larger clone is one base away. V gene TRBV10-3 combines with J gene TRBJ2-7, with TRBD2 identical over 11 bases. The CDR3 loop spans 15 amino acids. CDR1 is ENHRY, CDR2 SYGVKD, per germline. The CDR3 spells CTIRQLAGVGDEQYF. CDR3 bases: TGTACCATCAGACAACTAGCGGGAGTAGGAGACGAGCAGTACTTC.

The chain combines TRBV4-2 with TRBJ2-4, with TRBD2 matching 13 bases. The V and J ends lost 0 bases and 7 bases, in that order; junction bases with no gene match: 6. The CDR3 covers 17 residues. The germline gives CDR1 LGHNA, CDR2 YNFKEQ. The CDR3 is CASSQDITSGRGNIQYF. The CDR3 region has the DNA TGTGCCAGCAGCCAAGACATTACTAGCGGGAGGGGGAACATTCAGTACTTC.

The genes are TRBV11-2 and TRBJ1-2, with 8 bases that match TRBD1. Germline CDR1 reads SGHAT; CDR2 reads FQNNGV. With V trimmed by 5 bases and J by 6 bases, 8 bases remained unmatched. The CDR3 has 14 residues. In DNA form, the CDR3 reads TGTGCCAGCAGCCTGACAGGGGCTGGGGATGGCTACACCTTC. Encoded protein: CASSLTGAGDGYTF.

The rearrangement uses TRBV10-3 and TRBJ1-3; the D gene is possibly TRBD1 (6 bases). The CDR3 contains 15 residues. V dropped 6 bases and J dropped 4 bases, with 16 bases sitting between them. Germline-derived CDR1 and CDR2 are ENHRY and SYGVKD. For the CDR3, the DNA is TGTGCCATCAGAGAAGACAGGAGTCTCGGAAACACCATATATTTT. As protein: CAIREDRSLGNTIYF.

At least ten counts were recorded for this clonotype. The CDR3: CSAETLVGGRNEQFF. CDR3 in DNA: TGCAGTGCTGAAACTCTTGTGGGAGGTAGAAATGAGCAGTTCTTC. V and J are TRBV20-1 and TRBJ2-1, with a possible D match to TRBD2 (6 bases). The V end lost 5 bases, the J end lost 7 bases, and 21 bases lay between the germline ends. The germline CDR1 and CDR2 sequences are DFQATT and SNEGSKA (reference sequence). The CDR3 is made up of 15 amino acids.

The chain uses TRBV7-9 and TRBJ2-1; the D is unclear. The germline V gene has CDR1 SEHNR and CDR2 FQNEAQ (reference sequence). The CDR3 is made up of 18 amino acids. V was pared by 5 bases and J by 2 bases, with 22 bases between. The CDR3 bases are TGTGCCAGCAGCCGTAAATCAGGAGTCCCACTTACCTACAATGAGCAGTTCTTC. Translated, it gives CASSRKSGVPLTYNEQFF.

This clonotype was counted ten times or more. The V call is TRBV2, the J call TRBJ1-5, with a tentative D call TRBD1 (6 bases). V lost 2 bases and J 4 bases, leaving 24 bases between the germline ends. CDR1 SNHLY and CDR2 FYNNEI come from the germline V gene. The CDR3 totals 19 residues. The CDR3 nucleotides are TGTGCCAGCAGTGAAAGACAGGCCAGAAGGAAGGGTCCTAATCAGCCCCAGCATTTT. Translation: CASSERQARRKGPNQPQHF.

The chain has TRBV5-1 and TRBJ1-6, with TRBD1 matching 9 bases. With 1 base clipped from V and 9 bases from J, the junction kept 14 bases outside the gene matches. The CDR3 totals 18 residues. The germline gives CDR1 SGHRS, CDR2 YFSETQ. CDR3 sequence: CASSLKTFPGQGASPLHF. The CDR3 bases are TGCGCCAGCAGCTTGAAAACTTTCCCGGGACAGGGAGCTTCACCCCTCCACTTT.

This clonotype showed up many times. The V call is TRBV20-1, the J call TRBJ2-7; weak D call: TRBD1 (5 bases). CDR3 length: 14 amino acids. The germline V gene encodes CDR1 DFQATT and CDR2 SNEGSKA (reference sequence). Between the trimmed V and J ends, which lost 6 bases and 7 bases, there was a span of 22 bases. CDR3: CSAQLGQPVGEQYF. As DNA, the CDR3 is TGCAGTGCACAGCTGGGGCAGCCGGTCGGGGAGCAGTACTTC.

There are many counts of this clonotype. This chain joins TRBV5-5 and TRBJ2-7, with D maybe TRBD2 (6 bases). V shed 2 bases and J shed 2 bases, with 17 bases lying between them. Germline V gene sequence: CDR1 SGHKS, CDR2 YYEKEE (reference sequence). The CDR3 is 16 amino acids. The CDR3 DNA reads TGTGCCAGCAGCTTAAGGATAGCGGAAATAACCTACGAGCAGTACTTC. Translated, it gives CASSLRIAEITYEQYF.